Sequencing of this T cell receptor beta chain was carried out in a study of T cell changes during pregnancy in multiple sclerosis. V was cut by 8 bases and J by 3 bases, with 22 bases left in between. Looked up from germline, CDR1 is SNHLY and CDR2 is FYNNEI. This CDR3 comprises 16 residues. Repertoires were generated with immunoSEQ multiplex PCR, while TCRdb's copy carries only in-frame clones and drops some. The data contain around 52,000 clones, 87% of them seen just once; the ten biggest clones take up over 4%. Sequenced: peripheral blood from another person, used as feeder cells. This TCR was recovered from a human donor whose cells served as feeder cells for cultures in a pregnancy study. The rearrangement joins TRBV2 to TRBJ1-1; D not resolved. The CDR3 protein is CASRPDGSATDTEAFF. CDR3 DNA sequence: TGTGCCAGCCGGCCGGACGGCTCCGCGACGGACACTGAAGCTTTCTTT.